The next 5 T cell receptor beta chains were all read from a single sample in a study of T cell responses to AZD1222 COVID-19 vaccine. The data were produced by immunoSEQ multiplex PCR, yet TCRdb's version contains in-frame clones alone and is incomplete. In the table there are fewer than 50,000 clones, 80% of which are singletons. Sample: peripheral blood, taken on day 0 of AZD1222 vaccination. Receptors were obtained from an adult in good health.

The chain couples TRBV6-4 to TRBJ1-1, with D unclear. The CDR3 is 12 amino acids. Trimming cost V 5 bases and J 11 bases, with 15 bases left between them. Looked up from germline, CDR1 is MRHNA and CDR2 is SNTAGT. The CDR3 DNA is TGTGCCAGCAGTCCTTACGGGCTGGGGGCTTTCTTT. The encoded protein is CASSPYGLGAFF.

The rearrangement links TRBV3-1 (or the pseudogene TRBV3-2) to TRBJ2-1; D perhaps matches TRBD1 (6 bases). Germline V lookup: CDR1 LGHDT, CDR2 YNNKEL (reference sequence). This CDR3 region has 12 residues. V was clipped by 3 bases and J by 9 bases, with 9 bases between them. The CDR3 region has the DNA TGTGCCAGCAGCCAGGGGGCTGGTGAGCAGTTCTTC. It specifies CASSQGAGEQFF.

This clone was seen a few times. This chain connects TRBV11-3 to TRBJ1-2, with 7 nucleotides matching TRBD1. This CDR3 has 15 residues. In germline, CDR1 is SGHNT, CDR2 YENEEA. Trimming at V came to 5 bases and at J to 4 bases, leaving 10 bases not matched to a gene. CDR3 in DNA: TGTGCCAGCAGCCGGCACAGGGCAGGGGGCTATGGCTACACCTTC. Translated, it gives CASSRHRAGGYGYTF.

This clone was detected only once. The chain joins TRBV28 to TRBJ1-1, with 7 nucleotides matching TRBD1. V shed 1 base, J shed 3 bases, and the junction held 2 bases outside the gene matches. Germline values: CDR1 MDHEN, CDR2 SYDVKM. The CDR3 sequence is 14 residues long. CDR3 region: CASSLSGGDTEAFF. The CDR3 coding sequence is TGTGCCAGCAGTTTATCAGGGGGGGACACTGAAGCTTTCTTT.

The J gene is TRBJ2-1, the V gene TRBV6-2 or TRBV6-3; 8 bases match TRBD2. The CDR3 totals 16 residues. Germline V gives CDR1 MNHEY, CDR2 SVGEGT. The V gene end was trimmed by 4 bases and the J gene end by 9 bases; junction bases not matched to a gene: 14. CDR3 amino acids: CASSLQGLARRGEQFF. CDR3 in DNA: TGTGCCAGCAGTTTACAAGGACTAGCCCGACGTGGTGAGCAGTTCTTC.